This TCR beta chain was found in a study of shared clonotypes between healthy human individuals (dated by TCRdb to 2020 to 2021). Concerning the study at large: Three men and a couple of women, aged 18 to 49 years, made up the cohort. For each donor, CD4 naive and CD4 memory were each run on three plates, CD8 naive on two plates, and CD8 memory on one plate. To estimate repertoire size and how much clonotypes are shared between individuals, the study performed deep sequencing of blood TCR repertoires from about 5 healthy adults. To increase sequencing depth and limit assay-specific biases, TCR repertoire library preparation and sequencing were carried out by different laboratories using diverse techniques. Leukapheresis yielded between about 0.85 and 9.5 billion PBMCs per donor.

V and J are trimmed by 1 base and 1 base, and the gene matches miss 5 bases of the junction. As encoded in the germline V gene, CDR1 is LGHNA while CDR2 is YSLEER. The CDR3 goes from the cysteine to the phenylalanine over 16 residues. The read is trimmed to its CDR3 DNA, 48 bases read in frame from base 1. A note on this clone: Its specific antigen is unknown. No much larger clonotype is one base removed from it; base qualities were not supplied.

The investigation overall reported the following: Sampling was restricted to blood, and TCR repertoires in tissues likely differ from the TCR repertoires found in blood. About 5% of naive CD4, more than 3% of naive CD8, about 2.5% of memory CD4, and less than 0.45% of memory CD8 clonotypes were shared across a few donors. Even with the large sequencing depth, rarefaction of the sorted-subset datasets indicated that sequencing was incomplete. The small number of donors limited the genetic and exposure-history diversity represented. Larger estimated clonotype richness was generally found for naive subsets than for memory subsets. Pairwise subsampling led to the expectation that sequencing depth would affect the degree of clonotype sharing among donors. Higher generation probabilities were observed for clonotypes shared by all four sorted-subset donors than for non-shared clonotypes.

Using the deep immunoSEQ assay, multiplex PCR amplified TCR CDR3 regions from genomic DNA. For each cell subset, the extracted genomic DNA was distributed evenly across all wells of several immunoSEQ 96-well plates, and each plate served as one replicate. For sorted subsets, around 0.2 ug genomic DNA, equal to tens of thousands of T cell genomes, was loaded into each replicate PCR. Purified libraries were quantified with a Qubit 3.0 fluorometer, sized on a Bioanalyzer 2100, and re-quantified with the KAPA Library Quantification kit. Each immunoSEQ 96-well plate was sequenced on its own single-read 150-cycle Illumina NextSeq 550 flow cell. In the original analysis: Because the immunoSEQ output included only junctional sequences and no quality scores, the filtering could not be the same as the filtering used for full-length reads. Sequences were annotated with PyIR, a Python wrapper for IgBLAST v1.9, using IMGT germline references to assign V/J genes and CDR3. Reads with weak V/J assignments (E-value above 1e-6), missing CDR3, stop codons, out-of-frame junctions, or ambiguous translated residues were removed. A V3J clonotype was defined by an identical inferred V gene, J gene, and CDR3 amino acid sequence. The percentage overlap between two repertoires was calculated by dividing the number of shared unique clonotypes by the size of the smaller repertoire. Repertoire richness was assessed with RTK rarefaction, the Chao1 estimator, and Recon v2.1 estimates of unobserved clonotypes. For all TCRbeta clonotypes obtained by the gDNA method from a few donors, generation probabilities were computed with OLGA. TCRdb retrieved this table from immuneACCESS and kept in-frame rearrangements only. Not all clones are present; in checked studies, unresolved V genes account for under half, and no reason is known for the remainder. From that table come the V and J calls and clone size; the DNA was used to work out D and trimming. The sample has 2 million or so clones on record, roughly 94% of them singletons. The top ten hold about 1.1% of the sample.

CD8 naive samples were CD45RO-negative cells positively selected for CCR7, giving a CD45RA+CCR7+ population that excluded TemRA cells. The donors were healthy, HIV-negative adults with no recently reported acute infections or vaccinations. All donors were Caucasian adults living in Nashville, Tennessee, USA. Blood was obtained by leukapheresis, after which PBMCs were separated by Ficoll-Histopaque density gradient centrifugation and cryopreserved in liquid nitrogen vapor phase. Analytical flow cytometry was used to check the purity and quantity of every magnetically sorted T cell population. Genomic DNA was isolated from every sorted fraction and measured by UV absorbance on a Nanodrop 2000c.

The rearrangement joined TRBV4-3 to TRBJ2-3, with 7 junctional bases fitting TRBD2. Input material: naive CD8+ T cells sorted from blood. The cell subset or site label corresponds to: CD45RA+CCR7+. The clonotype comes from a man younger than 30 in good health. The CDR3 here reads CASSQALAGRTDTQYF. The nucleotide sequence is TGCGCCAGCAGCCAAGCCTTAGCGGGCCGCACAGATACGCAGTATTTT.